A selection of T cell receptor beta chains follows, all from one sample in a study of T cell repertoires in aging, cancer and after chemotherapy. TCRdb reprocessed the multiplex PCR reads with MiXCR, giving one entry per CDR3 protein. The sample includes thousands of distinct CDR3 sequences, around 28% of them seen just once. Sequenced input: blood. The receptors shown here come from a human donor with a solid tumor. CDR3s include the opening cysteine and the closing phenylalanine or tryptophan. Fields, in order: CDR3 length, clone size, V gene, D gene, J gene, CDR3 DNA, CDR3 protein. D genes are given only for firm matches. Clone size, where shown, is once, few, many, or a class for clones that have expanded.

>14|NA|TRBV20-1|NA|TRBJ2-3
TGCAGTGCTAGCGGGAAAGGGGTCACAGATACGCAGTATTTT
CSASGKGVTDTQYF
>15|few|TRBV27|TRBD1|TRBJ1-6
TGTGCCAGCAGTTCAGGGGGCTCCTATAATTCACCCCTCCACTTT
CASSSGGSYNSPLHF
>16|NA|TRBV7-9|NA|TRBJ2-1
TGTGCCAGCAGCTTAGTACGGCGAGCTACCTACAATGAGCAGTTCTTC
CASSLVRRATYNEQFF
>14|NA|TRBV20-1|TRBD1|TRBJ2-1
TGCAGTGCTGGGGACAGGGGATCTTACAATGAGCAGTTCTTC
CSAGDRGSYNEQFF
>14|large|TRBV6-5|NA|TRBJ2-1
TGTGCCAGCAGTCGCGGGACCTCCTACAATGAGCAGTTCTTC
CASSRGTSYNEQFF
>13|medium-sized|TRBV19|TRBD1|TRBJ1-2
TGTGCCAGTAGGACAGGGGGAAACTATGGCTACACCTTC
CASRTGGNYGYTF
>14|medium-sized|TRBV6-5|NA|TRBJ2-7
TGTGCCAGCAGTTACTCGGGGGGGGCGAGCGAGCAGTACTTC
CASSYSGGASEQYF
>14|large|TRBV30|NA|TRBJ2-3
TGTGCCTGGAGTGTACGGGGAGGCACAGATACGCAGTATTTT
CAWSVRGGTDTQYF
>13|large|TRBV6-6|TRBD1|TRBJ1-2
TGTGCCAGCAGTTACGGGGACAGTGGCGGCTACACCTTC
CASSYGDSGGYTF
>14|medium-sized|TRBV30|TRBD1|TRBJ2-2
TGTGCCTGGGTGTGGACAGGGCGAACCGGGGAGCTGTTTTTT
CAWVWTGRTGELFF
>21|NA|TRBV29-1|TRBD2|TRBJ2-3
TGCAGCGTTCCGGGACGGACCGGGACTAGCGGGAGGGTAGGGTGCACAGATACGCAGTATTTT
CSVPGRTGTSGRVGCTDTQYF
>14|NA|TRBV7-7|TRBD2|TRBJ2-1
TGTGCTAGCAGTTCTGGGGAGGGTTTAGATGAGCAGTTCTTC
CASSSGEGLDEQFF
>15|medium-sized|TRBV6-1|TRBD1|TRBJ1-3
TGTGCCAGCAGTATTACAGGGGAAAGGGGAAACACCATATATTTT
CASSITGERGNTIYF
>17|NA|TRBV12-3/TRBV12-4|NA|TRBJ2-2
TGTGCCAGCAGCTACTCGCGCGAGACGGTGAACACCGGGGAGCTGTTTTTT
CASSYSRETVNTGELFF
>17|NA|TRBV5-1|NA|TRBJ1-4
TGCGCCAGCAGCGCCGACATCCCTGGGGGCCTTAATGAAAAACTGTTTTTT
CASSADIPGGLNEKLFF
>15|NA|TRBV11-2|TRBD1|TRBJ2-5
TGTGCCAGCAGCTTATTTCTGGGACAGTCAGAGACCCAGTACTTC
CASSLFLGQSETQYF
>13|large|TRBV29-1|NA|TRBJ1-3
TGCAGCGTTGGAGGGGTCTCTGGAAACACCATATATTTT
CSVGGVSGNTIYF
>14|NA|TRBV6-1|NA|TRBJ1-2
TGTGCCAGCAGTGAATCAGAAAACAGGGAAGGCTACACCTTC
CASSESENREGYTF
>10|NA|TRBV20-1|NA|TRBJ2-4
TGCAGTGCTAGTTACAACATTCAGTACTTC
CSASYNIQYF
>13|once|TRBV20-1|TRBD2|TRBJ2-5
TGCAGTGCAAGTGGGGGGGGTCAGGAGACCCAGTACTTC
CSASGGGQETQYF
>13|medium-sized|TRBV19|TRBD2|TRBJ2-7
TGTGCCAGTAGTACCCGGGGGGGATTCGAGCAGTACTTC
CASSTRGGFEQYF
>16|few|TRBV20-1|TRBD1|TRBJ2-7
TGCAGTGCAGATATCCCCGGGACAGGGGCGAACTACGAGCAGTACTTC
CSADIPGTGANYEQYF
>14|large|TRBV30|NA|TRBJ2-3
TGTGCCTGGAGGGGGGGACAGCCACCTAGTCCGCAGTATTTT
CAWRGGQPPSPQYF
>20|NA|TRBV6-5|NA|TRBJ2-5
TGTGCCAGCCCCCCAAGGGATTTCCCCCCTCTAACCCCCCTCCAAGAGACCCAGTACTTC
CASPPRDFPPLTPLQETQYF
>16|few|TRBV7-9|NA|TRBJ2-1
TGTGCCAGCAGCAGGGGCAATTTAGGGGGGAACAATGAGCAGTTCTTC
CASSRGNLGGNNEQFF
>14|few|TRBV10-1|TRBD2|TRBJ2-7
TGCGCCAGCAGTGAATCCGGGACTAGCGGGAGGATCTTCTTC
CASSESGTSGRIFF
>13|medium-sized|TRBV7-2|NA|TRBJ2-5
TGTGCCAGCAGCTTATCTCTATGGGAGACCCAGTACTTC
CASSLSLWETQYF
>14|NA|TRBV19|NA|TRBJ2-3
TGTGCCAGTAGTATAGGCGGGACCACAGATACGCAGTATTTT
CASSIGGTTDTQYF
>17|NA|TRBV7-9|TRBD1|TRBJ2-3
TGTGCCAGCAGCTTAGTAAGGGGGCCCGTATTCACAGATACGCAGTATTTT
CASSLVRGPVFTDTQYF
>15|few|TRBV5-1|TRBD2|TRBJ2-2
TGCGCCAGCAGCTTGCCGGGGGGGTACACCGGGGAGCTGTTTTTT
CASSLPGGYTGELFF
>16|medium-sized|TRBV30|NA|TRBJ2-3
TGTGCCTGGAGCTTCCCCCCCGGGCCGAACACAGATACGCAGTATTTT
CAWSFPPGPNTDTQYF
>13|large|TRBV29-1|TRBD1|TRBJ2-2
TGCAGCGTTGGCAGGGGGCTTGACGGGGAGCTGTTTTTT
CSVGRGLDGELFF
>12|few|TRBV7-9|NA|TRBJ2-7
TGTGCCAGCAGTTCCTATTCCTACGAGCAGTACTTC
CASSSYSYEQYF
>13|NA|TRBV30|TRBD2|TRBJ2-1
TGTGCCTGGAGTACAAATACGGGAGGTGAGCAGTTCTTC
CAWSTNTGGEQFF
>18|NA|TRBV18|TRBD2|TRBJ2-7
TGTGCCAGCTCACCACGGTCGGTCCAAGCGGGGTCTACCTACGAGCAGTACTTC
CASSPRSVQAGSTYEQYF
>15|NA|TRBV5-1|TRBD1|TRBJ1-2
TGCGCCAGCAGCTACCCGGGACAGGGGGCAGGTGGCTACACCTTC
CASSYPGQGAGGYTF
>11|large|TRBV29-1|NA|TRBJ1-1
TGCAGCGTTGAACGGGCCCGGGGGGCTTTCTTT
CSVERARGAFF
>16|medium-sized|TRBV6-5|TRBD1|TRBJ2-5
TGTGCCAGCAGTTCCCCCGCTGGCGGGACAGGGGAGACCCAGTACTTC
CASSSPAGGTGETQYF
>13|NA|TRBV27|NA|TRBJ1-1
TGTGCCAGCCGCCAGGCTCGGAACACTGAAGCTTTCTTT
CASRQARNTEAFF
>14|NA|TRBV6-1|NA|TRBJ1-1
TGTGCCAGCAGTCTCCTAGAAATGAACACTGAAGCTTTCTTT
CASSLLEMNTEAFF
>15|few|TRBV19|NA|TRBJ1-1
TGTGCCAGTAGTATAGATCTAGGACAACGACTTGAAGCTTTCTTT
CASSIDLGQRLEAFF
>13|large|TRBV12-3/TRBV12-4|NA|TRBJ1-5
TGTGCCAGCACCACTAGGTCCAATCAGCCCCAGCATTTT
CASTTRSNQPQHF
>16|NA|TRBV20-1|NA|TRBJ1-1
TGCAGTGCTAGAGATAGAGTCAAATCTGGGGACACTGAAGCTTTCTTT
CSARDRVKSGDTEAFF
>14|NA|TRBV28|TRBD1|TRBJ1-3
TGTGCCAGCATAAACAGGGGCTCTGGAAACACCATATATTTT
CASINRGSGNTIYF
>14|few|TRBV6-6|NA|TRBJ1-1
TGTGCCAGCGGACTGCTGGGACGTAACACTGAAGCTTTCTTT
CASGLLGRNTEAFF
>14|few|TRBV5-4|NA|TRBJ2-3
TGTGCCAGCAGCTTGGACTATATCACAGATACGCAGTATTTT
CASSLDYITDTQYF